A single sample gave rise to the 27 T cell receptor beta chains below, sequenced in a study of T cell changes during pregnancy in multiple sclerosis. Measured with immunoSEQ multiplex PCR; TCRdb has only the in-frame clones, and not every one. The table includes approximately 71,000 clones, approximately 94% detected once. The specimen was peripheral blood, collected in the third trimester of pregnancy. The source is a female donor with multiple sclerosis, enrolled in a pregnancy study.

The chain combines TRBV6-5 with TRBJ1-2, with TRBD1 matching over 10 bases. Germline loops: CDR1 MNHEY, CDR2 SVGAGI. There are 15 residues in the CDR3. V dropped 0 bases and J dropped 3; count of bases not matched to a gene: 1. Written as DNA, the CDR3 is TGTGCCAGCAGTTACTCCGGGACAGGGGACTATGGCTACACCTTC. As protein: CASSYSGTGDYGYTF.

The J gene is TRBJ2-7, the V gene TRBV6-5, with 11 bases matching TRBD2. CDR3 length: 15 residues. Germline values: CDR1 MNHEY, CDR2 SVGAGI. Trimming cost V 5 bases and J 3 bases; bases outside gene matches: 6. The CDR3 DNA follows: TGTGCCAGCAGTCGCTTCGGGACTAGCGGCTACGAGCAGTACTTC. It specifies CASSRFGTSGYEQYF.

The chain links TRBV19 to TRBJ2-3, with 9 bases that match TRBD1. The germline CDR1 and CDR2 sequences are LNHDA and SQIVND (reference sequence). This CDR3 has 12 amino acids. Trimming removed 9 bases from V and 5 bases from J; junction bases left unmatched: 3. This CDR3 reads CASGTGQDTQYF. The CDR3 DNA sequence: TGTGCCAGCGGGACAGGGCAAGATACGCAGTATTTT.

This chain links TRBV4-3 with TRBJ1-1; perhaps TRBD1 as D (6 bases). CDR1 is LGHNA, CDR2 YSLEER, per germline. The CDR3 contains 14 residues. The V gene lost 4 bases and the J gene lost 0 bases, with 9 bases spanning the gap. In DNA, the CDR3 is TGCGCCAGCAGCCGACAGGCTCTGAACACTGAAGCTTTCTTT. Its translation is CASSRQALNTEAFF.

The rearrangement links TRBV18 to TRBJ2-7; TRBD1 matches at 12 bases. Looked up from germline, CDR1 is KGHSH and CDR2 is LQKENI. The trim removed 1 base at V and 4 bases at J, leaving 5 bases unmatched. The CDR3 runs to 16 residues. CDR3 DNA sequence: TGTGCCAGCTCACCACTTGGGACAGGGGGCGTTTACGAGCAGTACTTC. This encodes CASSPLGTGGVYEQYF.

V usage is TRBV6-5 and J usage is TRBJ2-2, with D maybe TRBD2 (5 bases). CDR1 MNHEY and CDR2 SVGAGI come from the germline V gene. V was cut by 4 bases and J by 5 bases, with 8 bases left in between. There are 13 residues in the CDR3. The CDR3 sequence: CASSLRGTGELFF. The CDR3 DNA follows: TGTGCCAGCAGTTTAAGAGGGACCGGGGAGCTGTTTTTT.

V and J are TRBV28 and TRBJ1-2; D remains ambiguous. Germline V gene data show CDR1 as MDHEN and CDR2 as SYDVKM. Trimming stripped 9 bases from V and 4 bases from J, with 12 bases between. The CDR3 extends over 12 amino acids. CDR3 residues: CASSWALYGYTF. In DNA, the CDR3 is TGTGCCAGTTCATGGGCCCTCTATGGCTACACCTTC.

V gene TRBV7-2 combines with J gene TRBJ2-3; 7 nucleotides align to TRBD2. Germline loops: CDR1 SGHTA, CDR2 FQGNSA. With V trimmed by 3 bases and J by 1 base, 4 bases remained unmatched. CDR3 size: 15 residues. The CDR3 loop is CASSFSLAGTDTQYF. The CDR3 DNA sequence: TGTGCCAGCAGCTTTTCCCTAGCGGGCACAGATACGCAGTATTTT.

This chain's CDR3 is CASSLAWGDYGYTF. In DNA form, the CDR3 reads TGTGCCAGCAGCTTGGCCTGGGGGGACTATGGCTACACCTTC. The V and J genes are TRBV5-5 and TRBJ1-2, with D possibly being TRBD1 (5 bases). The CDR3 contains 14 residues. The V gene's germline CDR1 is SGHKS and CDR2 YYEKEE (reference sequence). V was clipped by 0 bases and J by 3 bases, with 9 bases between them.

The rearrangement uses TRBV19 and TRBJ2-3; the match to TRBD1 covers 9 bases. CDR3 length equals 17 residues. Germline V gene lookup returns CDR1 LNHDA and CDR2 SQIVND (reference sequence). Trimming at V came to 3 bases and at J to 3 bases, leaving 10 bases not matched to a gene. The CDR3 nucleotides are TGTGCCAGTAGTATTACAGGGGGCGCGGGTGTGACAGATACGCAGTATTTT. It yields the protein CASSITGGAGVTDTQYF.

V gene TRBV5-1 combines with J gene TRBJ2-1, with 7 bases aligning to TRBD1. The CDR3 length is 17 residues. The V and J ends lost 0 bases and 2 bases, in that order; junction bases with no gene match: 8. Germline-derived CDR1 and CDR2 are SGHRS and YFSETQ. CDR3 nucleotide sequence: TGCGCCAGCAGCTTGGCCAGAGACAGGGTGCCCTACAATGAGCAGTTCTTC. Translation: CASSLARDRVPYNEQFF.

The CDR3, as DNA: TGCGCCAGCAGCCAAGATCTAGAAGAGACCCAGTACTTC. Protein sequence: CASSQDLEETQYF. V and J are TRBV4-3 and TRBJ2-5; D call uncertain. The V and J ends lost 0 bases and 3 bases respectively, with 5 bases between them. Germline V CDR1 and CDR2: LGHNA, YSLEER. The CDR3 has 13 amino acids.

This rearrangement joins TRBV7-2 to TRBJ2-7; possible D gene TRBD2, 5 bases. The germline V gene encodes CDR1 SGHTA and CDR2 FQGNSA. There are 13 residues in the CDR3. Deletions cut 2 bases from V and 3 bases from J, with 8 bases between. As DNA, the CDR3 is TGTGCCAGCAGCTTATTCCGGGACTACGAGCAGTACTTC. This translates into CASSLFRDYEQYF.

The DNA for the CDR3 is TGTGCCAGCGGAGCCGGGACTCAGTATGGCTACACCTTC. Its translation is CASGAGTQYGYTF. V is TRBV27 and J is TRBJ1-2, with D perhaps TRBD1 (5 bases). Germline CDR1 MNHEY, CDR2 SMNVEV (reference sequence). This CDR3 comprises 13 residues. The ends were cut back, 8 bases at V and 5 bases at J, with 15 bases in the middle.

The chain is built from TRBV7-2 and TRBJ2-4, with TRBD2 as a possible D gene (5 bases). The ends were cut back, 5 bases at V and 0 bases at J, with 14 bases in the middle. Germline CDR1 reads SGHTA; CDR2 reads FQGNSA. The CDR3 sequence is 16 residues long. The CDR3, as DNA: TGTGCCAGCAGCCCCCGGAGGACCTTAGCCAAAAACATTCAGTACTTC. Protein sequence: CASSPRRTLAKNIQYF.

CDR3 nucleotide sequence: TGTGCCAGTAAGGAGCGGGATAACCTCCTCTACGAGCAGTACTTC. Amino acids: CASKERDNLLYEQYF. The chain carries TRBV19 and TRBJ2-7; 7 bases fit TRBD2. Per germline, CDR1 LNHDA and CDR2 SQIVND (reference sequence). With 7 bases clipped from V and 3 bases from J, the junction kept 12 bases outside the gene matches. This CDR3 comprises 15 residues.

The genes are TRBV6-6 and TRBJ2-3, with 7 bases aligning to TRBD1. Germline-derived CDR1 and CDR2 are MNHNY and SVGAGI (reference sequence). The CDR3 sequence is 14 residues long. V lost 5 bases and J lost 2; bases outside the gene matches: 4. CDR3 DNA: TGTGCCAGCAGTCCTCAGGGGGACACAGATACGCAGTATTTT. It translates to CASSPQGDTDTQYF.

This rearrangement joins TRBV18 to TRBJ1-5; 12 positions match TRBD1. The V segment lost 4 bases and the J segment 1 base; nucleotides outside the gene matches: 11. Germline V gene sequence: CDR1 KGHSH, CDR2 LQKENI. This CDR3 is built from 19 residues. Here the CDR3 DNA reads TGTGCCAGCTCACGTTTTCAGGGACAGGGGGCGGCAAGCAATCAGCCCCAGCATTTT. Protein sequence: CASSRFQGQGAASNQPQHF.

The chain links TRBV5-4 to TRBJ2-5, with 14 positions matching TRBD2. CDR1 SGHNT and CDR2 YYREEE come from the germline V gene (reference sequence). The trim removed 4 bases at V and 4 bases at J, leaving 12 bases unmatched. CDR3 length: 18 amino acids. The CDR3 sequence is CASSTTGTSGSRGETQYF. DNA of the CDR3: TGTGCCAGCAGCACGACCGGGACTAGCGGGAGTAGGGGAGAGACCCAGTACTTC. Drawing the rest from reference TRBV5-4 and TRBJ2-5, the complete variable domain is ETGVTQSPTHLIKTRGQQVTLRCSSQSGHNTVSWYQQALGQGPQFIFQYYREEENGRGNFPPRFSGLQFPNYSSELNVNALELDDSALYLCASSTTGTSGSRGETQYFGPGTRLLVL.

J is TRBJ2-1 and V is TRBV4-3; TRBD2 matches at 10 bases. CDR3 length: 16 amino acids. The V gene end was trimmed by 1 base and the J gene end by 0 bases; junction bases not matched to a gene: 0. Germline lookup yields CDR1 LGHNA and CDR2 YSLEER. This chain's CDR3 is CASSQGLAGSYNEQFF. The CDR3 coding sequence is TGCGCCAGCAGCCAAGGACTAGCGGGCTCCTACAATGAGCAGTTCTTC.

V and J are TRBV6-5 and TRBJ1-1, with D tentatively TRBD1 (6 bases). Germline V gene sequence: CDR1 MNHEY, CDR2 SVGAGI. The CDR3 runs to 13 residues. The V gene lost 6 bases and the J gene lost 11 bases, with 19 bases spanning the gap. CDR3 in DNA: TGTGCCAGCAGCAAAATCGACAGGCGAATTGCTTTCTTT. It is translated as CASSKIDRRIAFF.

DNA for the CDR3: TGTGCCTGGAGTGGAACTGCGGGTGATCAGCCCCAGCATTTT. Protein sequence: CAWSGTAGDQPQHF. The chain links TRBV30 to TRBJ1-5; unclear D gene. V was pared by 1 base and J by 5 bases, with 12 bases between. The CDR3 runs to 14 residues. Per germline, CDR1 GTSNPN and CDR2 SVGIG (reference sequence).

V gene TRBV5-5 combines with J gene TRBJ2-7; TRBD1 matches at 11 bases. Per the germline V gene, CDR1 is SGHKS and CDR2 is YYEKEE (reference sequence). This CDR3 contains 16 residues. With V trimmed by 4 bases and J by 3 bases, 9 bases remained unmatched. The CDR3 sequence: CASSPRVGQGGYEQYF. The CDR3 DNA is TGTGCCAGCAGCCCCCGAGTGGGACAGGGGGGCTACGAGCAGTACTTC.

DNA of the CDR3: TGTGCCAGCAGTACGTGGGACAGGGGGCAAGGCTACACCTTC. Protein: CASSTWDRGQGYTF. The chain links TRBV6-5 to TRBJ1-2; the match to TRBD1 covers 12 bases. V lost 5 bases, J lost 8 bases, and 6 bases stayed unmatched. The CDR3 is 14 residues long. In germline, CDR1 is MNHEY, CDR2 SVGAGI.

The CDR3 bases are TGTGCCAGCAGTTCAAGCGGAGCAACTAATGAAAAACTGTTTTTT. This codes for CASSSSGATNEKLFF. V usage is TRBV2 and J usage is TRBJ1-4, with no clear D. The CDR3 consists of 15 residues. Trimming took 5 bases from V and 0 from J, leaving 10 bases between them. Looked up from germline, CDR1 is SNHLY and CDR2 is FYNNEI.

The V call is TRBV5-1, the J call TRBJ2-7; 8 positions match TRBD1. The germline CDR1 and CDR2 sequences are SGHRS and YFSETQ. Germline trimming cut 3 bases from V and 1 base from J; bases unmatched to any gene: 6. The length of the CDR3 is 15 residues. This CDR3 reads CASSSYRGNSYEQYF. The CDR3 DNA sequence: TGCGCCAGCAGCTCCTACAGGGGGAATTCCTACGAGCAGTACTTC. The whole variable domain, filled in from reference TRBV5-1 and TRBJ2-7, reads KAGVTQTPRYLIKTRGQQVTLSCSPISGHRSVSWYQQTPGQGLQFLFEYFSETQRNKGNFPGRFSGRQFSNSRSEMNVSTLELGDSALYLCASSSYRGNSYEQYFGPGTRLTVT.

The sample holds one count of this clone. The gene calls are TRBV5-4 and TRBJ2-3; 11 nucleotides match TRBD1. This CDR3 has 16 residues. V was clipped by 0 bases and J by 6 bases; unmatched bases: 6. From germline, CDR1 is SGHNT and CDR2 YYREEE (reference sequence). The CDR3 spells CASSLGDRGIADTQYF. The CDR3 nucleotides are TGTGCCAGCAGCTTGGGGGACAGGGGGATAGCGGATACGCAGTATTTT.